This entry concerns a single T cell receptor (beta chain). The antigen remains unidentified. The data originate from a study of Graves' ophthalmopathy and Graves' hyperthyroidism. Study-wide findings and caveats: Sensitivity reached roughly 70% and specificity around 72% when the model predicted ophthalmopathy progression.

Trimming stripped 1 base from V and 5 bases from J, with 20 bases between. Looked up from germline, CDR1 is DFQATT and CDR2 is SNEGSKA (reference sequence). CDR3 length equals 17 residues. For repertoire sequencing, the TCR beta CDR3 regions were amplified from RNA transcripts. First-round RT-PCR employed HTBI primers, with a second-round multiplex PCR after it. Each CDR3 protein is one row after TCRdb ran MiXCR on the multiplex PCR reads. Here the sample spans around 1.1 million distinct CDR3 sequences, roughly 35% being singletons. V is TRBV20-1 and J is TRBJ2-2; perhaps TRBD1 as D (5 bases). Sample: peripheral blood or thyroid tissue (not recorded which). This TCR was recovered from an adult man with Graves' hyperthyroidism. For the CDR3, the DNA is TGCAGTGCTAGAGTCGTCAGGGTTGGTTCTCTGACCGGGGAGCTGTTTTTT. Encoded protein: CSARVVRVGSLTGELFF.